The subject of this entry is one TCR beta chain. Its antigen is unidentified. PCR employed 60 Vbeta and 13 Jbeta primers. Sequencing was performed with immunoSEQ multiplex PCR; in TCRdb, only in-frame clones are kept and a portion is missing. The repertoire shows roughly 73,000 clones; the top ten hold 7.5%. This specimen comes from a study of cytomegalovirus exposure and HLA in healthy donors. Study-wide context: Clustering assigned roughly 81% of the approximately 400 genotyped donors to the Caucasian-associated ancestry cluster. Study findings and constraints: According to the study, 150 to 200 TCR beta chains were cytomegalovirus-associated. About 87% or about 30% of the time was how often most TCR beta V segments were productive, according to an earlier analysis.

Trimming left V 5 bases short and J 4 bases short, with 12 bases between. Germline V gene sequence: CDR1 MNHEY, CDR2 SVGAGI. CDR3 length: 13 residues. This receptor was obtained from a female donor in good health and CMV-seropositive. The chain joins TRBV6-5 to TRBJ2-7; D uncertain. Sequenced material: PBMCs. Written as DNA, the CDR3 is TGTGCCAGCAGTCCCTCCCCCCGTTACGAGCAGTACTTC. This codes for CASSPSPRYEQYF.